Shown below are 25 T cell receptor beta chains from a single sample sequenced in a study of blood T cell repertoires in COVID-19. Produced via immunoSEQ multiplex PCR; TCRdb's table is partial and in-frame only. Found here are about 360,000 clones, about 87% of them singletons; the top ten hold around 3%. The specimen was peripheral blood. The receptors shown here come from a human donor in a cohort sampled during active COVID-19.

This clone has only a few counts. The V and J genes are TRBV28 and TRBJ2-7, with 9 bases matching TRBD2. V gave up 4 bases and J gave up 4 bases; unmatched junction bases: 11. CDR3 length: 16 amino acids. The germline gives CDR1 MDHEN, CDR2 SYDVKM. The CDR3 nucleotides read TGTGCCAGCAGTTCCCCGTGGCGGGAGGGGGAGTACGAGCAGTACTTC. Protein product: CASSSPWREGEYEQYF. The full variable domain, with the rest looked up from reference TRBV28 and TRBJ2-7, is DVKVTQSSRYLVKRTGEKVFLECVQDMDHENMFWYRQDPGLGLRLIYFSYDVKMKEKGDIPEGYSVSREKKERFSLILESASTNQTSMYLCASSSPWREGEYEQYFGPGTRLTVT.

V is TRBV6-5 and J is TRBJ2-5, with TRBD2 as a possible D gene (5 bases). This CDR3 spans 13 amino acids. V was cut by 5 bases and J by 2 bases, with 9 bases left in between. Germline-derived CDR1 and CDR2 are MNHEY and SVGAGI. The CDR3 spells CASSREPQETQYF. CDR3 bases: TGTGCCAGCAGTAGGGAGCCTCAAGAGACCCAGTACTTC.

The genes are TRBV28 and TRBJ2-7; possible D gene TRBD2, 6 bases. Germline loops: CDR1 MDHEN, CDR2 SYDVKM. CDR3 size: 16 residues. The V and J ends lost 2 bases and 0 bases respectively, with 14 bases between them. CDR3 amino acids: CASSLLRLGGSYEQYF. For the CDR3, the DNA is TGTGCCAGCAGTTTACTCCGACTGGGGGGCTCCTACGAGCAGTACTTC.

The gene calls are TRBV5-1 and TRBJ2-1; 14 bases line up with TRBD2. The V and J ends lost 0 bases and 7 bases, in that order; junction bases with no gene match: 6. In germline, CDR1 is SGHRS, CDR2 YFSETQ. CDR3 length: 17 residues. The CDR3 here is CASSLAGTSGSRNEQFF. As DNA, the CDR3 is TGCGCCAGCAGCTTGGCCGGGACTAGCGGGAGTCGTAATGAGCAGTTCTTC.

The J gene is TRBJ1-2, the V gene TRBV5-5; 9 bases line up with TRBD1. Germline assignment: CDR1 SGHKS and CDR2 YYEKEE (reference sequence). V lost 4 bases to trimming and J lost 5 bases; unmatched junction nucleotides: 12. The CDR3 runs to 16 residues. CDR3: CASSPLSQGAWYGYTF. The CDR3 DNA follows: TGTGCCAGCAGCCCCCTATCACAGGGGGCTTGGTATGGCTACACCTTC. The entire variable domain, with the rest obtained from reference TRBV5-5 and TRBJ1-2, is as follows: DAGVTQSPTHLIKTRGQQVTLRCSPISGHKSVSWYQQVLGQGPQFIFQYYEKEERGRGNFPDRFSARQFPNYSSELNVNALLLGDSALYLCASSPLSQGAWYGYTFGSGTRLTVV.

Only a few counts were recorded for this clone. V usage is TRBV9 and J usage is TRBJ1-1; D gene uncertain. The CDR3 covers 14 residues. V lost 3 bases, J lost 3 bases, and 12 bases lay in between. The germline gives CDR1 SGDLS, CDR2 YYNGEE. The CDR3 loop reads CASSARDGDTEAFF. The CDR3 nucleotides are TGTGCCAGCAGCGCCCGGGATGGGGACACTGAAGCTTTCTTT.

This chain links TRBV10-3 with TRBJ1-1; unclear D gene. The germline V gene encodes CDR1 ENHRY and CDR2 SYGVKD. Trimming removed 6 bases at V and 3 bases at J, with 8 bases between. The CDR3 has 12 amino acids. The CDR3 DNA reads TGTGCCATCAGGGGAGTTGACACTGAAGCTTTCTTT. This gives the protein CAIRGVDTEAFF.

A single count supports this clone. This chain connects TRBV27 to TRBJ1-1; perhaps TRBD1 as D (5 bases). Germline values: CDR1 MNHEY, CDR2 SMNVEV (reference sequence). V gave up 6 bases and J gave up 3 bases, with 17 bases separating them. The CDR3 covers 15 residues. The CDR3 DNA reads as TGTGCCAGCAGGACCTGGGGGGTCCGGGACACTGAAGCTTTCTTT. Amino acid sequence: CASRTWGVRDTEAFF.

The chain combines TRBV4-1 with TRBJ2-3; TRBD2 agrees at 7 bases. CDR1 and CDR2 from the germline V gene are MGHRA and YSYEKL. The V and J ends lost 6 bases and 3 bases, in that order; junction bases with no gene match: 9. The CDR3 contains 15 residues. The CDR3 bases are TGCGCCAGCAGTACAGCGGGACGGGGGACAGATACGCAGTATTTT. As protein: CASSTAGRGTDTQYF.

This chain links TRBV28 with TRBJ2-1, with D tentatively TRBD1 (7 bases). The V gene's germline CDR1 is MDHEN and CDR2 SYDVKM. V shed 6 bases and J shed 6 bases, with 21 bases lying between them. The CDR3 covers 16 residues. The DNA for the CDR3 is TGTGCCAGCAGAGCAACCGCGGGACAGCCTGGCAATGAGCAGTTCTTC. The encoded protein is CASRATAGQPGNEQFF.

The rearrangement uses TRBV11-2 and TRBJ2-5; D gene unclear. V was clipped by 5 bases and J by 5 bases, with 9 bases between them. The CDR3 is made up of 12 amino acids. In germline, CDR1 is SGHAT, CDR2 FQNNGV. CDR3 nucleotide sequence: TGTGCCAGCAGCCCCCAGGCCGAGACCCAGTACTTC. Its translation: CASSPQAETQYF.

The CDR3 nucleotides read TGTGCCAGCAGCGCCACAGGGCACGAGCAGTACTTC. The encoded protein is CASSATGHEQYF. The chain links TRBV5-6 to TRBJ2-7; tentatively, D is TRBD1 (6 bases). The germline gives CDR1 SGHDT, CDR2 YYEEEE. The V end was cut by 4 bases, the J end by 5 bases, with 10 bases between. The CDR3 runs to 12 residues.

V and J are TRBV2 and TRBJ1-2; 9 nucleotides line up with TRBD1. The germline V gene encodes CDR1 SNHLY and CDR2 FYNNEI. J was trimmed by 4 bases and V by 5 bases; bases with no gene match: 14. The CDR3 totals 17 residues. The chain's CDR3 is CASSPRTGVLWGYGYTF. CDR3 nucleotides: TGTGCCAGCAGTCCCAGGACAGGGGTTCTTTGGGGCTATGGCTACACCTTC. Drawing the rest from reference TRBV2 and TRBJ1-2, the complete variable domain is EPEVTQTPSHQVTQMGQEVILRCVPISNHLYFYWYRQILGQKVEFLVSFYNNEISEKSEIFDDQFSVERPDGSNFTLKIRSTKLEDSAMYFCASSPRTGVLWGYGYTFGSGTRLTVV.

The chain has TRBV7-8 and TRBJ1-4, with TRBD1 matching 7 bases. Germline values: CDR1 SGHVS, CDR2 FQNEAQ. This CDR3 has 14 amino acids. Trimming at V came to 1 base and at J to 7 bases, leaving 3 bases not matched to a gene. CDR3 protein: CASSLGRTGEKLFF. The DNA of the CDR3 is TGTGCCAGCAGCTTAGGGCGGACAGGTGAAAAACTGTTTTTT.

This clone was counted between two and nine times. CDR3 sequence: CASGTGGTEAFF. The DNA of the CDR3 is TGTGCCAGCGGAACAGGGGGCACTGAAGCTTTCTTT. The rearrangement uses TRBV12-3 or TRBV12-4 and TRBJ1-1; 8 nucleotides match TRBD1. This CDR3 is built from 12 residues. V lost 8 bases to trimming and J lost 4 bases; unmatched junction nucleotides: 3.

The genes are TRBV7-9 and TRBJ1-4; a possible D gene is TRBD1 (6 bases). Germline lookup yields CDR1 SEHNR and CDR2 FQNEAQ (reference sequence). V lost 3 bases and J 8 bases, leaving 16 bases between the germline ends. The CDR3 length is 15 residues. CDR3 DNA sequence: TGTGCCAGCAGCTTGGGAGGGGGTGTTCGGGAAAAACTGTTTTTT. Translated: CASSLGGGVREKLFF.

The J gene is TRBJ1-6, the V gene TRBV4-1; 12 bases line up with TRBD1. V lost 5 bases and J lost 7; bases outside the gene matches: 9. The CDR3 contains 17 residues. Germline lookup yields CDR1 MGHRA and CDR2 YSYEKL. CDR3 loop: CASSFLAGTGGNSPLHF. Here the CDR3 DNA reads TGCGCCAGCAGCTTCCTGGCCGGGACAGGGGGCAATTCACCCCTCCACTTT.

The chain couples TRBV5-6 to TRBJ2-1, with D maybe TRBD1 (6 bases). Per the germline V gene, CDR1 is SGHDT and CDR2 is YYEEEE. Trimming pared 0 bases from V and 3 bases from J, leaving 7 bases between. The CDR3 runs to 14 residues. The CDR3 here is CASSLDRDYNEQFF. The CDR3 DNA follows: TGTGCCAGCAGCTTGGACAGGGACTACAATGAGCAGTTCTTC.

CDR3 in amino acids: CAARGPRGAKNIQYF. For the CDR3, the DNA is TGCGCCGCACGTGGGCCGCGGGGGGCCAAAAACATTCAGTACTTC. This chain connects TRBV5-1 to TRBJ2-4; 7 bases map to TRBD2. This CDR3 is 15 amino acids long. With 10 bases clipped from V and 1 base from J, the junction kept 11 bases outside the gene matches. In germline, CDR1 is SGHRS, CDR2 YFSETQ.

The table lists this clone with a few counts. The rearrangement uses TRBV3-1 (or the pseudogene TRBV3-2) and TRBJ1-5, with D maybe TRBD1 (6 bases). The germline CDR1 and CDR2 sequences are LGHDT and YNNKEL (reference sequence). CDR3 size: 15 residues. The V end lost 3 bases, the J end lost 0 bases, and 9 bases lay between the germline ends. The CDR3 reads CASSQGAHSNQPQHF. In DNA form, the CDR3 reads TGTGCCAGCAGCCAGGGGGCGCATAGCAATCAGCCCCAGCATTTT.

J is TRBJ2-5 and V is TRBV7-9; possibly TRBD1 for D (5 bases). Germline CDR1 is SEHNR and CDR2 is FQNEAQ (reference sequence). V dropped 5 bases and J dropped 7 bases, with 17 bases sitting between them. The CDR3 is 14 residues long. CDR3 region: CASSNTVQGWTQYF. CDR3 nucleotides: TGTGCCAGCAGCAATACCGTTCAGGGTTGGACCCAGTACTTC.

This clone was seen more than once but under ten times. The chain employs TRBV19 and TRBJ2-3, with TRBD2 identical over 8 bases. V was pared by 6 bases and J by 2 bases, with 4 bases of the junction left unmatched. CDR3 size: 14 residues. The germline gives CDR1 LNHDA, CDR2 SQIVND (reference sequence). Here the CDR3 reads CASRPAGVTDTQYF. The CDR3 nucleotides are TGTGCCAGTAGGCCAGCGGGAGTCACAGATACGCAGTATTTT.

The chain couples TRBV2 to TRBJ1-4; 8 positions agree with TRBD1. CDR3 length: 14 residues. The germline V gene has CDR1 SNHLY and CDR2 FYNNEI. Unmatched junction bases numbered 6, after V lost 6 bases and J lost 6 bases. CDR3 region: CASRAQGVDEKLFF. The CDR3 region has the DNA TGTGCCAGCAGAGCACAGGGGGTGGATGAAAAACTGTTTTTT.

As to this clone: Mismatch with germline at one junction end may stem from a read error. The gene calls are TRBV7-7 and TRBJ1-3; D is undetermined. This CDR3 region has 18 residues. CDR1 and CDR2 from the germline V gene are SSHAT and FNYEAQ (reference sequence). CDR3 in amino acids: CASSPSAEASDSGNTIYF. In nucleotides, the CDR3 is TGTGCTAGCAGCCCGTCGGCTGAGGCGAGCGACTCTGGAAACACCATATATTTT.

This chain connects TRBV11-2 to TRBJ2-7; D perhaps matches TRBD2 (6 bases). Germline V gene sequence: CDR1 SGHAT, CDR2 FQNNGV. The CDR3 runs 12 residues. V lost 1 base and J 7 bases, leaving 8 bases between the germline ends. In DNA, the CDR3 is TGTGCCAGCAGCTTAGGGGCGGGAGAGCAGTACTTC. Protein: CASSLGAGEQYF.